The 2 T cell receptor beta chains below come from one sample, sequenced in a study of early T cells in non-severe SARS-CoV-2 infection. TCRdb itself ran the 5' RACE reads through MiXCR, one entry per CDR3 protein. Here the sample spans about 57,000 distinct CDR3 sequences, about 10% being singletons. The material sequenced was whole blood. These receptors came from an adult who was a healthcare worker with PCR-confirmed SARS-CoV-2 infection or an uninfected control (not recorded which).

This clonotype was seen a handful of times. The chain is built from TRBV29-1 and TRBJ2-7, with 8 bases identical to TRBD1. The CDR3 has 13 residues. Looked up from germline, CDR1 is SQVTM and CDR2 is ANQGSEA. The junction had 4 bases not matched to a gene; V was cut back by 6 bases and J by 0 bases. CDR3 DNA: TGCAGCGTCGGGACAGGTGCCTCCTACGAGCAGTACTTC. This sequence encodes CSVGTGASYEQYF.

This clonotype was observed a handful of times. V usage is TRBV12-3 or TRBV12-4 and J usage is TRBJ2-3, with unresolved D. The V gene lost 3 bases and the J gene lost 2 bases, with 9 bases spanning the gap. The CDR3 length is 14 residues. In DNA, the CDR3 is TGTGCCAGCAGTTTTTGGGGTGCCACAGATACGCAGTATTTT. Amino acid sequence: CASSFWGATDTQYF.